A single sample is the source of the 19 T cell receptor beta chains below, sequenced in a study of metastatic and nonmetastatic thyroid tumors. No treatment of any kind had been given to any patient before thyroid surgery. TCRdb re-called the PCR reads via MiXCR. Among some 86,000 clones listed, under 15% were seen once. Sample: tumor tissue. All receptors come from a female donor with papillary thyroid cancer or a benign thyroid nodule (not recorded which). Some clones in this sample may be carry-over from other donors' samples.

This clone was seen repeatedly, ten times or more. Different DNA sequences within this sample yield the same CDR3. This chain joins TRBV5-1 and TRBJ2-2; no reliable D call. The CDR3 contains 14 residues. Trimming pared 0 bases from V and 7 bases from J, leaving 10 bases between. Germline CDR1 reads SGHRS; CDR2 reads YFSETQ. CDR3 bases: TGCGCCAGCAGCTTGGGGGGTTCCGGCGGGGAGCTGTTTTTT. Its protein product is CASSLGGSGGELFF.

This clone was found many times. J is TRBJ2-7 and V is TRBV15, with D perhaps TRBD2 (5 bases). Trimming took 1 base from V and 0 from J, leaving 7 bases between them. CDR3 length equals 14 residues. The germline gives CDR1 LNHNV, CDR2 YYDKDF (reference sequence). The CDR3 nucleotides are TGTGCCACCAGCAGAGCTGGGAGCTCCTACGAGCAGTACTTC. Protein: CATSRAGSSYEQYF. The whole variable domain, remainder taken from reference TRBV15 and TRBJ2-7, is DAMVIQNPRYQVTQFGKPVTLSCSQTLNHNVMYWYQQKSSQAPKLLFHYYDKDFNNEADTPDNFQSRRPNTSFCFLDIRSPGLGDTAMYLCATSRAGSSYEQYFGPGTRLTVT.

Ten or more counts support this clone. This rearrangement joins TRBV7-3 to TRBJ2-7; D is possibly TRBD1 (6 bases). The CDR3 contains 14 residues. Germline CDR1 is SGHTA and CDR2 is FQGTGA. V shed 5 bases and J shed 0 bases, with 11 bases lying between them. CDR3: CASSPTDSSYEQYF. The CDR3 DNA follows: TGTGCCAGCAGCCCAACGGACAGCTCCTACGAGCAGTACTTC.

This clone was picked up a small number of times. This may come from a read error, since a much larger clone is one base off. The rearrangement uses TRBV7-2 and TRBJ2-3; tentatively, D is TRBD2 (7 bases). CDR1 is SGHTA, CDR2 FQGNSA, per germline. This CDR3 region has 12 residues. The V and J ends lost 2 bases and 8 bases respectively, with 8 bases between them. DNA for the CDR3: TGTGCCAGCAGCTTAAGGGGGGGTACGCAGTATTTT. Its protein is CASSLRGGTQYF.

In this sample, this clone turned up many times. J is TRBJ2-7 and V is TRBV27; perhaps D is TRBD1 or TRBD2 (5 bases each). This CDR3 region has 14 residues. Trimming cost V 4 bases and J 2 bases, with 12 bases left between them. The germline V gene has CDR1 MNHEY and CDR2 SMNVEV (reference sequence). CDR3 amino acids: CASSWGTPAYEQYF. CDR3 nucleotide sequence: TGTGCCAGCAGTTGGGGGACCCCAGCCTACGAGCAGTACTTC.

Here the CDR3 reads CSARPSSRGGYTF. The CDR3 DNA is TGCAGTGCTAGACCCTCCTCCCGGGGGGGCTACACCTTC. The V gene is TRBV20-1, the J gene TRBJ1-2; perhaps TRBD1 as D (5 bases). Germline CDR1 reads DFQATT; CDR2 reads SNEGSKA (reference sequence). The V end lost 2 bases, the J end lost 8 bases, and 15 bases lay between the germline ends. There are 13 residues in the CDR3.

Ten or more counts support this clone. Other DNA sequences in this specimen translate into the identical CDR3. V is TRBV29-1 and J is TRBJ2-7; D perhaps matches TRBD2 (6 bases). Germline V CDR1 and CDR2: SQVTM, ANQGSEA. The CDR3 totals 14 residues. V was pared by 5 bases and J by 0 bases, with 14 bases between. The CDR3 spells CSVQSGFSSYEQYF. The CDR3 nucleotides are TGCAGCGTTCAAAGCGGGTTTAGCTCCTACGAGCAGTACTTC.

This rearrangement joins TRBV15 to TRBJ2-5; D gene unclear. The V gene lost 0 bases and the J gene lost 1 base, with 9 bases spanning the gap. CDR3 size: 15 residues. The germline gives CDR1 LNHNV, CDR2 YYDKDF (reference sequence). The chain's CDR3 is CATSRDIFGQETQYF. CDR3 sequence (DNA): TGTGCCACCAGCAGAGATATCTTCGGCCAAGAGACCCAGTACTTC.

This clone was observed at least ten times. The chain carries TRBV7-8 and TRBJ2-1; 7 nucleotides match TRBD2. The CDR3 consists of 15 residues. V shed 2 bases, J shed 4 bases, and the junction held 5 bases outside the gene matches. The germline gives CDR1 SGHVS, CDR2 FQNEAQ. CDR3: CASSLWAGEYNEQFF. The CDR3 DNA follows: TGTGCCAGCAGCTTATGGGCGGGAGAGTACAATGAGCAGTTCTTC.

Worth noting for this clone: A much more abundant neighbour one base away suggests this may be a read error. This same CDR3 is encoded by further DNA sequences in the sample. This CDR3 is CASSETGTGGSGANVLTF. The CDR3, as DNA: TGTGCCAGCAGCGAAACCGGGACAGGAGGCTCTGGGGCCAACGTCCTGACTTTC. The chain recombines TRBV7-3 with TRBJ2-6; 8 bases map to TRBD1. Germline-derived CDR1 and CDR2 are SGHTA and FQGTGA. The CDR3 is made up of 18 amino acids. V lost 5 bases, J lost 0 bases, and 9 bases stayed unmatched.

Concerning this clone: A much larger clonotype is one base distant, so this may be a read error. This rearrangement joins TRBV27 to TRBJ2-1; TRBD1 agrees at 9 bases. From germline, CDR1 is MNHEY and CDR2 SMNVEV (reference sequence). This CDR3 has 14 residues. V was pared by 5 bases and J by 12 bases, with 11 bases of the junction left unmatched. CDR3 in amino acids: CASSTNRGQGGQFF. DNA for the CDR3: TGTGCCAGCAGTACGAACAGGGGGCAGGGCGGGCAGTTCTTC.

At least ten counts were recorded for this clone. The chain uses TRBV12-3 or TRBV12-4 and TRBJ2-3; 7 positions agree with TRBD1. With 6 bases clipped from V and 1 base from J, the junction kept 7 bases outside the gene matches. The CDR3 is made up of 15 amino acids. The CDR3 region has the DNA TGTGCCAGCAGACGAGGGACAGCTGGCACAGATACGCAGTATTTT. Encoded protein: CASRRGTAGTDTQYF.

The sample holds many counts of this clone. This chain joins TRBV24-1 and TRBJ1-1; 9 bases agree with TRBD1. In germline, CDR1 is KGHDR, CDR2 SFDVKD. The CDR3 runs to 16 residues. Trimming took 3 bases from V and 1 from J; bases not matched to a gene: 5. CDR3 nucleotides: TGTGCCACCAGTGATACAGGGGGCAGCTGGAACACTGAAGCTTTCTTT. Amino acids: CATSDTGGSWNTEAFF.

Ten or more counts support this clone. This chain joins TRBV19 and TRBJ1-2; TRBD1 might be the D (6 bases). V shed 6 bases and J shed 4 bases, with 15 bases lying between them. CDR3 length equals 14 residues. The germline CDR1 and CDR2 sequences are LNHDA and SQIVND (reference sequence). The CDR3 loop is CASSEQGYGYGYTF. CDR3 DNA sequence: TGTGCCAGTAGCGAACAGGGTTACGGCTATGGCTACACCTTC.

This clone has just a few counts. A single base separates this from a much larger clone, so it may be a read error. The V and J genes are TRBV24-1 and TRBJ2-3; possibly TRBD1 or TRBD2 for D (5 bases each). CDR3 length: 12 amino acids. Looked up from germline, CDR1 is KGHDR and CDR2 is SFDVKD. The DNA of the CDR3 is TGTGCCACCAGTGATTTGGGGGACCGCACACATTTT. Its protein is CATSDLGDRTHF.

This clone was counted a few times. This could be a read error, since a much larger clone is one nucleotide away. The chain uses TRBV12-3 or TRBV12-4 and TRBJ2-3; D is perhaps TRBD1 (5 bases). Trimming took 5 bases from V and 4 from J, leaving 10 bases between them. The CDR3 is 13 residues long. The CDR3 DNA follows: TGTGCCAGCAGTGGCGGACACTCAGATACGCAGTATTTT. Residues: CASSGGHSDTQYF.

Notes on this clone: The same CDR3 is also encoded by other DNA sequences in this sample. This rearrangement joins TRBV2 to TRBJ2-3; D could derive from TRBD1 or TRBD2 (6 bases each). This CDR3 has 17 residues. The ends were cut back, 6 bases at V and 5 bases at J, with 24 bases in the middle. Germline V CDR1 and CDR2: SNHLY, FYNNEI. The CDR3: CASRGAPGRGKGDTQYF. In DNA, the CDR3 is TGTGCCAGCAGGGGGGCCCCTGGGCGGGGAAAAGGAGATACGCAGTATTTT.

This clone was picked up many times. The rearrangement links TRBV12-5 to TRBJ2-5; 8 bases fit TRBD2. Germline-derived CDR1 and CDR2 are LGHNT and FRNRAP. CDR3 length: 17 amino acids. V shed 4 bases and J 0 bases; nucleotides not matched to a gene: 10. CDR3 DNA sequence: TGTGCTAGTGGTTCCAAAGGGGCGGGAGGTTACCAAGAGACCCAGTACTTC. As protein: CASGSKGAGGYQETQYF.

In its sample, this clone was seen many times. Other DNA sequences in the sample encode the same CDR3. The rearrangement joins TRBV7-2 to TRBJ2-5; D not resolved. The ends were cut back, 1 base at V and 4 bases at J, with 13 bases in the middle. This CDR3 has 15 residues. Germline V gene sequence: CDR1 SGHTA, CDR2 FQGNSA. The CDR3 bases are TGTGCCAGCAGCTTAGGAGGCGCTCCGGGAGAGACCCAGTACTTC. It is translated as CASSLGGAPGETQYF.